Below, one T cell receptor (beta chain) is given with its context. Its specificity is unknown. V dropped 2 bases and J dropped 4; count of bases not matched to a gene: 3. Germline values: CDR1 SNHLY, CDR2 FYNNEI. The CDR3 covers 15 residues. This sample stems from a study of blood T cells in healthy people across ages. The use of a sample-barcoded 5' primer and a J-beta primer mix characterized a second PCR of roughly 6 to 12 cycles. Unique molecular identifiers of 12 random nucleotides labeled each cDNA. Sequencing yielded, for each sample, at least 3 million paired-end reads carrying CDR3. TCRdb recomputed calls from the 5' RACE reads with MiXCR, one row per CDR3 protein. The sample includes over 600,000 distinct CDR3 sequences, approximately 21% of them seen just once. Findings of the study overall: With unsorted PBMCs, a conclusive comparison of naive versus antigen-experienced cells was not possible. As age increased, TCR beta diversity per million T cells fell in a roughly linear fashion.

V is TRBV2 and J is TRBJ2-3; 10 bases align to TRBD2. Specimen: blood. The source is a man aged 65 to 85 in good health. The DNA for the CDR3 is TGTGCCAGCAGTGAAAATCTAGCGGGAGCAGATACGCAGTATTTT. Its translation is CASSENLAGADTQYF.